The entry that follows covers one TCR beta chain sequence. Its antigen is still unknown. These data are taken from a study of brain T cells in children with intractable seizures. The assay was immunoSEQ multiplex PCR, and TCRdb's table has in-frame clones only and misses some. Found here are around 340,000 clones, roughly 93% of them singletons; the top ten hold 5% to 7%. Sample time point: blood from clinic visit 5 months post-surgery; TSC patient then seizure free. Only cases whose brain tissue showed the highest T cell transcript signatures were sequenced. Before surgery, patients took at least one anti-epileptic drug. Germline CDR1 MNHEY, CDR2 SVGAGI. With 2 bases removed from V and 4 bases from J, the gap between germline ends came to 9 bases. The CDR3 has 14 residues. Study conclusions and caveats: HCMV serostatus was not known, and viral specificity came from CDR3 similarity only. Clones missing pre-surgery may reflect undersampling of that blood sample.

This clonotype originated in a boy less than two years old with tuberous sclerosis and intractable seizures. J is TRBJ2-1 and V is TRBV6-5, with TRBD2 as a possible D gene (5 bases). This specimen was peripheral blood, taken more than 4 months after surgery. The CDR3 nucleotides read TGTGCCAGCAGTTACAGCGGCAATTACAATGAGCAGTTCTTC. Encoded protein: CASSYSGNYNEQFF.